Below, 13 T cell receptor beta chains from the same sample are listed, as sequenced in a study of STAT5B mutations in CD4+ large granular lymphocyte leukemia (dated by TCRdb to 2022 to 2024). The protocol used for the library was the immunoSEQ multiplex PCR assay. TCRdb re-hosts the immuneACCESS table, in-frame sequences only. Its copies lack some clones; in the studies checked, an unresolved V gene accounts for under half of them, and the cause for the rest is not known. The sample includes about 32,000 clones, with 70% to 90% observed a single time. The top ten clonotypes cover around 4.5% of the sample. Sequencing was done on a sample of CD4+ T cells from blood buffy coats. These receptors were collected from a human donor in good health.

J is TRBJ1-5 and V is TRBV6-6, with a weak D call TRBD1 (5 bases). The V gene's germline CDR1 is MNHNY and CDR2 SVGAGI (reference sequence). With 8 bases removed from V and 6 bases from J, the gap between germline ends came to 17 bases. The CDR3 runs to 14 residues. This chain's CDR3 is CASSFARVPQPQHF. The DNA for the CDR3 is TGTGCCAGCTCATTCGCCAGGGTACCTCAGCCCCAGCATTTT.

J is TRBJ2-7 and V is TRBV27; TRBD2 agrees at 9 bases. With V trimmed by 2 bases and J by 7 bases, 6 bases remained unmatched. This CDR3 is 14 amino acids long. Germline CDR1 MNHEY, CDR2 SMNVEV (reference sequence). The CDR3 region has the DNA TGTGCCAGCAGTTTAGCGGGAGGGCCGTGGGAGCAGTACTTC. Residues: CASSLAGGPWEQYF.

This clone was seen a single time. The rearrangement uses TRBV28 and TRBJ1-1; no clear D. This CDR3 contains 13 residues. Trimming removed 0 bases from V and 10 bases from J, with 12 bases in between. Germline-derived CDR1 and CDR2 are MDHEN and SYDVKM. CDR3 loop: CASSLWMGLGAFF. The DNA for the CDR3 is TGTGCCAGCAGTTTATGGATGGGTCTTGGAGCTTTCTTT.

The chain is built from TRBV18 and TRBJ2-7; no firm D call. CDR1 and CDR2 (germline): KGHSH, LQKENI. The CDR3 is made up of 14 amino acids. V was clipped by 8 bases and J by 0 bases, with 14 bases between them. In DNA, the CDR3 is TGTGCCAGCCAACGGACGGCGAACTCCTACGAGCAGTACTTC. Its protein is CASQRTANSYEQYF.

V is TRBV7-9 and J is TRBJ1-4; D is perhaps TRBD1 (5 bases). V dropped 6 bases and J dropped 3 bases, with 11 bases sitting between them. Looked up from germline, CDR1 is SEHNR and CDR2 is FQNEAQ (reference sequence). The CDR3 is 14 amino acids. The CDR3 bases are TGTGCCAGCAGTCTCAGGGAGTCTAATGAAAAACTGTTTTTT. As protein: CASSLRESNEKLFF.

This clone was detected once. The chain joins TRBV5-1 to TRBJ2-1; 8 nucleotides align to TRBD1. V dropped 4 bases and J dropped 8; count of bases not matched to a gene: 11. CDR3 size: 15 residues. CDR1 SGHRS and CDR2 YFSETQ come from the germline V gene. CDR3 sequence reads: CASSLSTGDQDEQFF. DNA for the CDR3: TGCGCCAGCAGCCTCTCGACAGGGGATCAGGATGAGCAGTTCTTC.

In its sample, this clone was seen once. The chain recombines TRBV7-8 with TRBJ1-1; D is uncertain. Germline V gene data show CDR1 as SGHVS and CDR2 as FQNEAQ. Trimming left V 1 base short and J 11 bases short, with 17 bases between. The CDR3 has 14 residues. The CDR3, as DNA: TGTGCCAGCAGCTTAGGACTTTTAGACTTCTCCGCTTTCTTT. Amino acids: CASSLGLLDFSAFF.

The gene calls are TRBV7-2 and TRBJ2-2, with a tentative D call TRBD1 (5 bases). V was pared by 6 bases and J by 5 bases, with 13 bases between. Per germline, CDR1 SGHTA and CDR2 FQGNSA. The CDR3 is 14 amino acids. In DNA form, the CDR3 reads TGTGCCAGCAGACAGGAGCCCGGGACCGGGGAGCTGTTTTTT. Encoded protein: CASRQEPGTGELFF.

The V call is TRBV7-9, the J call TRBJ2-7; D is possibly TRBD1 (7 bases). Germline V CDR1 and CDR2: SEHNR, FQNEAQ (reference sequence). This CDR3 is built from 15 residues. Trimming removed 5 bases from V and 6 bases from J, with 20 bases in between. CDR3 loop: CASSPRAGGRGEQYF. Here the CDR3 DNA reads TGTGCCAGCAGCCCCCGGGCAGGGGGGAGAGGCGAGCAGTACTTC.

The chain has TRBV6-1 and TRBJ2-2, with 7 positions matching TRBD1. Germline V gives CDR1 MNHNS, CDR2 SASEGT. V was pared by 11 bases and J by 4 bases, with 7 bases of the junction left unmatched. The CDR3 is made up of 13 amino acids. In DNA, the CDR3 is TGTGCCGGACAGGAGGTGACCACCGGGGAGCTGTTTTTT. Protein: CAGQEVTTGELFF.

This clone was observed once. The chain links TRBV7-9 to TRBJ2-1, with D uncertain. Trimming took 7 bases from V and 10 from J, leaving 23 bases between them. CDR1 and CDR2 (germline): SEHNR, FQNEAQ (reference sequence). The CDR3 has 15 amino acids. This chain's CDR3 is CASTPLLGSRGEQFF. CDR3 bases: TGTGCCAGCACCCCGCTATTGGGCTCTCGCGGCGAGCAGTTCTTC. The entire variable domain, with the rest obtained from reference TRBV7-9 and TRBJ2-1, is as follows: DTGVSQNPRHKITKRGQNVTFRCDPISEHNRLYWYRQTLGQGPEFLTYFQNEAQLEKSRLLSDRFSAERPKGSFSTLEIQRTEQGDSAMYLCASTPLLGSRGEQFFGPGTRLTVL.

The chain combines TRBV5-1 with TRBJ2-3, with 9 bases fitting TRBD2. This CDR3 has 16 amino acids. CDR1 is SGHRS and CDR2 is YFSETQ in the germline V gene. J was trimmed by 6 bases and V by 0 bases; bases with no gene match: 8. The CDR3 spells CASSLAEVSGSDTQYF. The CDR3 DNA is TGCGCCAGCAGCTTGGCCGAGGTTAGCGGGAGTGATACGCAGTATTTT. The whole variable domain, filled in from reference TRBV5-1 and TRBJ2-3, reads KAGVTQTPRYLIKTRGQQVTLSCSPISGHRSVSWYQQTPGQGLQFLFEYFSETQRNKGNFPGRFSGRQFSNSRSEMNVSTLELGDSALYLCASSLAEVSGSDTQYFGPGTRLTVL.

The chain combines TRBV5-1 with TRBJ2-1; 8 nucleotides agree with TRBD2. J lost 6 bases, V lost 6 bases, and 2 bases had no gene match. Germline V lookup: CDR1 SGHRS, CDR2 YFSETQ. The CDR3 totals 12 residues. The CDR3 region has the DNA TGCGCCAGCATCGCGGGGGGCAATGAGCAGTTCTTC. Amino acids: CASIAGGNEQFF. Supplemented by reference TRBV5-1 and TRBJ2-1, the full variable domain reads KAGVTQTPRYLIKTRGQQVTLSCSPISGHRSVSWYQQTPGQGLQFLFEYFSETQRNKGNFPGRFSGRQFSNSRSEMNVSTLELGDSALYLCASIAGGNEQFFGPGTRLTVL.